A selection of T cell receptor beta chains follows, all from one sample in a study of blood T cell repertoires in COVID-19. TCRdb's copy holds only in-frame clones and misses some; the assay was immunoSEQ multiplex PCR. The data contain 64,000 or so clones, roughly 93% of them singletons. Material: peripheral blood. Receptors originate from a human donor in a cohort sampled during active COVID-19. The CDR3 runs from the conserved cysteine through the conserved F or W. The size field is filled for only some rows; it gives once, few, many or a size class.

J,V,size,CDR3
TRBJ2-3,TRBV7-3,-,CASSSGLAYTDTQYF
TRBJ2-5,TRBV27,-,CASSLPGLQETQYF
TRBJ2-5,TRBV19,-,CASSSPSGTREETQYF
TRBJ1-2,TRBV12-3/TRBV12-4,-,CASSSRDSYGYTF
TRBJ1-1,TRBV7-9,once,CASSFRWGGTEAFF
TRBJ2-7,TRBV11-2,-,CASSLLGLAGGRYEQYF
TRBJ2-7,TRBV4-1,-,CASSQARKGLRYEQYF
TRBJ2-2,TRBV5-1,-,CASSSAPGQGGSGELFF
TRBJ1-5,TRBV6-5,-,CASSFRVGNQPQHF
TRBJ2-5,TRBV4-3,-,CASSQGEGETQYF
TRBJ2-3,TRBV15,-,CATSSGVLDTQYF
TRBJ2-7,TRBV2,-,CASSVSSYEQYF
TRBJ2-7,TRBV24-1,-,CATSDYRDEQYF
TRBJ2-5,TRBV14,-,CASSRGQGVYQETQYF
TRBJ2-5,TRBV28,-,CASRKLAPSGETQYF
TRBJ2-7,TRBV5-4,-,CASSVGRPSGEQYF
TRBJ2-7,TRBV28,-,CASSLLSSYEQYF
TRBJ2-3,TRBV6-5,-,CASSPLGEQGDTQYF
TRBJ2-3,TRBV29-1,-,CSVLTGLIGADTQYF
TRBJ2-5,TRBV3-1/TRBV3-2,-,CASSQALAGGVETQYF
TRBJ2-2,TRBV14,-,CASSLLGGAGELFF
TRBJ2-3,TRBV7-2,-,CASSPIGPRWTDTQYF
TRBJ2-7,TRBV7-9,-,CASSSRHGYEQYF
TRBJ2-2,TRBV11-3,-,CASSFGGSDTGELFF
TRBJ2-1,TRBV15,once,CATSPPTTTYNEQFF
TRBJ2-2,TRBV10-1,-,CASTGGGELFF
TRBJ1-6,TRBV4-3,-,CASSQGPEGNSPLHF
TRBJ1-5,TRBV14,-,CDVEIQPQHF
TRBJ1-1,TRBV4-1,-,CASSQDSAEAFF
TRBJ1-1,TRBV12-3/TRBV12-4,-,CASSLRSDTEAFF
TRBJ1-1,TRBV9,-,CASSFRTENTEAFF
TRBJ1-1,TRBV25-1,-,CASSESRRNTEAFF
TRBJ2-7,TRBV15,once,CATSRVRGGYEQYF
TRBJ1-4,TRBV9,-,CASSAYRGTTNEKLFF
TRBJ2-1,TRBV25-1,-,CASNHRDFYNEQFF
TRBJ2-7,TRBV7-9,-,CASSSPGVYYEQYF
TRBJ2-2,TRBV18,-,CASSPPARRNTGELFF
TRBJ1-5,TRBV6-1,-,CASSENRGNSNQPQHF
TRBJ2-7,TRBV5-4,-,CASSPTIGDSYEQYF
TRBJ2-7,TRBV9,-,CASSATAGTGGYEQYF
TRBJ2-1,TRBV19,-,CASSTSGQGADNEQFF
TRBJ2-5,TRBV10-1,-,CASRLGGPWETQYF
TRBJ2-5,TRBV28,-,CASSLGGKGAQETQYF
TRBJ1-6,TRBV25-1,few,CASEETGTGHSPLHF
TRBJ2-3,TRBV6-1,-,CASSEGSQGADTQYF
TRBJ2-2,TRBV6-5,-,CASSYGRGGAAGELFF
TRBJ2-7,TRBV5-6,-,CASSLGGQVLGEQYF
TRBJ2-1,TRBV9,-,CASSVGASSYNEQFF
TRBJ1-4,TRBV28,-,CASSSNYRGLIDEKLFF
TRBJ2-7,TRBV10-1,few,CASSTSSYEQYF
TRBJ2-6,TRBV5-1,-,CASSQQGVPNSGANVLTF
TRBJ2-2,TRBV19,-,CASIGQINTGELFF
TRBJ2-7,TRBV28,-,CASRSPQGARYEQYF
TRBJ1-5,TRBV4-3,few,CASSLTYNRGSNQPQHF
TRBJ1-1,TRBV7-9,-,CASSFGDRGTEAFF
TRBJ2-1,TRBV2,-,CASSVASRGEQFF
TRBJ1-2,TRBV19,-,CASSIGAVSGGSNYGYTF